This T cell receptor beta chain was captured by sequencing in a study of blood T cell repertoires in COVID-19. This clone has at least ten counts. V was pared by 1 base and J by 3 bases, with 24 bases between. The CDR3 consists of 19 residues. Germline V gene sequence: CDR1 SNHLY, CDR2 FYNNEI. Produced via immunoSEQ multiplex PCR; TCRdb's table is partial and in-frame only. The sample includes about 110,000 clones, about 70% of them seen just once. The source material was peripheral blood. This rearrangement joins TRBV2 to TRBJ2-5; perhaps TRBD1 as D (7 bases). This receptor was taken from a human donor with acute or convalescent COVID-19. The donor label of this sample is uncertain. The CDR3 DNA follows: TGTGCCAGCAGTGAAGAGTCGGTATGGGGCAGGGGGGCAAAAGAGACCCAGTACTTC. It specifies CASSEESVWGRGAKETQYF.